The T cell receptor beta chain under discussion was sequenced for a study of shared clonotypes between healthy human individuals. This clone came up once. Method: immunoSEQ multiplex PCR; TCRdb's copy keeps in-frame clones and lacks some. This table holds some 500,000 clones, more than 95% found once. CDR3 length equals 12 residues. V dropped 10 bases and J dropped 10 bases, with 19 bases sitting between them. Germline CDR1 and CDR2: MDHEN and SYDVKM. The clonotype was recovered from a woman aged 25 to 39 in good health. Material for sequencing was naive CD4+ T cells sorted from blood. Regarding subset: CD45RA+ positively selected. The chain couples TRBV28 to TRBJ1-1, with D uncertain. DNA for the CDR3: TGTGCCACTCAAAAGGGAGGGCGGGGAGCTTTCTTT. Translating gives CATQKGGRGAFF. Based on the CDR3 plus reference TRBV28 and TRBJ1-1, the full variable domain is DVKVTQSSRYLVKRTGEKVFLECVQDMDHENMFWYRQDPGLGLRLIYFSYDVKMKEKGDIPEGYSVSREKKERFSLILESASTNQTSMYLCATQKGGRGAFFGQGTRLTVV.